The present TCR beta chain was sequenced within a study of PD-1 blockade in classical Hodgkin lymphoma. As to time point: cycle 4 day 1 (C4D1), after less than seven weeks of nivolumab. Each and every patient relapsed after autologous stem cell transplantation, and patients got differing brentuximab vedotin exposure. Sequencing was performed with immunoSEQ multiplex PCR; in TCRdb, only in-frame clones are kept and a portion is missing. The sample lists approximately 90,000 clones, around 80% occurring once. CDR1 SNHLY and CDR2 FYNNEI come from the germline V gene. The CDR3 has 11 residues. The ends were cut back, 7 bases at V and 1 base at J, with 4 bases in the middle.

The chain joins TRBV2 to TRBJ2-5; no reliable D call. Sequencing used peripheral blood mononuclear cells (PBMCs), obtained before the fourth cycle of nivolumab. The clonotype originates from a human donor with classical Hodgkin lymphoma. The CDR3 region is CASTPQETQYF. CDR3 DNA sequence: TGTGCCAGCACTCCCCAAGAGACCCAGTACTTC. Full variable domain (missing parts from reference TRBV2 and TRBJ2-5): EPEVTQTPSHQVTQMGQEVILRCVPISNHLYFYWYRQILGQKVEFLVSFYNNEISEKSEIFDDQFSVERPDGSNFTLKIRSTKLEDSAMYFCASTPQETQYFGPGTRLLVL.